The source of this T cell receptor beta chain is a study of T cell responses to AZD1222 COVID-19 vaccine. Here immunoSEQ multiplex PCR was the method, and the copy in TCRdb shows in-frame clones only, minus some. The sample shows some 150,000 clones, less than 90% of them seen only once. This clone was picked up many times. The CDR3 covers 15 residues. J lost 0 bases, V lost 7 bases, and 9 bases had no gene match. CDR1 is SGHDT, CDR2 YYEEEE, per germline. The sequences come from peripheral blood, collected after recovery from COVID-19. The chain has TRBV5-6 and TRBJ1-1; 7 nucleotides agree with TRBD1. The receptor comes from an adult who had recovered from COVID-19. CDR3 sequence: CASLGQEKMNTEAFF. The CDR3 nucleotides are TGTGCCAGCCTCGGACAGGAGAAGATGAACACTGAAGCTTTCTTT.